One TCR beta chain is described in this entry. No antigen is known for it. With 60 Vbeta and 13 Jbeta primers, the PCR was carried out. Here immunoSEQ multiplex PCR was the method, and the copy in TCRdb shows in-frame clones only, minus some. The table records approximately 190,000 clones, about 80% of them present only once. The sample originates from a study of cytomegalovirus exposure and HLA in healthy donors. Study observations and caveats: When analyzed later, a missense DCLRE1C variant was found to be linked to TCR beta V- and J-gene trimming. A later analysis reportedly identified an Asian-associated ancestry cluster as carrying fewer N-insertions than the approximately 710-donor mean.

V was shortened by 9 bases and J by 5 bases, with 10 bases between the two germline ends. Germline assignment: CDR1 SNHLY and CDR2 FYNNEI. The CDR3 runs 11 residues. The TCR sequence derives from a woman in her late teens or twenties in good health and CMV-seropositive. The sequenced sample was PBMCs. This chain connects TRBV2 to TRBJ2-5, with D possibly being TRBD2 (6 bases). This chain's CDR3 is CASRRGETQYF. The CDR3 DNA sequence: TGTGCCAGTCGTCGGGGGGAGACCCAGTACTTC.